The following is a T cell receptor beta chain sequence with its context. Trimming at V came to 7 bases and at J to 2 bases, leaving 3 bases not matched to a gene. This CDR3 contains 15 residues. Germline CDR1 SNHLY, CDR2 FYNNEI. The data were obtained in a study of cytomegalovirus exposure and HLA in healthy donors. The PCR ran on 60 Vbeta and 13 Jbeta primers. The repertoire was sequenced with immunoSEQ multiplex PCR; TCRdb's copy has only in-frame clones and lacks some. The repertoire includes 150,000 or so clones, approximately 78% of them detected once, and roughly 2.5% sits in the top ten. This donor's file did not include a recorded CMV serostatus.

Specimen: PBMCs. This rearrangement joins TRBV2 to TRBJ2-1, with 12 nucleotides matching TRBD2. The receptor was isolated from a human donor in good health. CDR3 in amino acids: CASTLAGGTYNEQFF. CDR3 bases: TGTGCCAGCACACTAGCGGGGGGTACCTACAATGAGCAGTTCTTC.